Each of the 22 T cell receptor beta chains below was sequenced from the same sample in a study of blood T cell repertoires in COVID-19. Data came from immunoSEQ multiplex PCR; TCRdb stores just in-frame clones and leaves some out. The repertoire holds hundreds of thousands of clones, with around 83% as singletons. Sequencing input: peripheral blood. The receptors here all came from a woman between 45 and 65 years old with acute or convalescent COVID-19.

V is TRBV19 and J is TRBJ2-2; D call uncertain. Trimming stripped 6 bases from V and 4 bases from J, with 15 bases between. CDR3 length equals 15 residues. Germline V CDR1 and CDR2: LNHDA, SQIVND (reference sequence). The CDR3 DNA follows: TGTGCCAGTAGAGAACGGGTAGTCGTCACCGGGGAGCTGTTTTTT. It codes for CASRERVVVTGELFF.

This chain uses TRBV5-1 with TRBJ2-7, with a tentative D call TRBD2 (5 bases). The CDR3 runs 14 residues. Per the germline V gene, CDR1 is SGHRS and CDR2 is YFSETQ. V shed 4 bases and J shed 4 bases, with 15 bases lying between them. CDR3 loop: CASSAWTGTYEQYF. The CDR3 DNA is TGCGCCAGCAGCGCGTGGACTGGAACGTACGAGCAGTACTTC.

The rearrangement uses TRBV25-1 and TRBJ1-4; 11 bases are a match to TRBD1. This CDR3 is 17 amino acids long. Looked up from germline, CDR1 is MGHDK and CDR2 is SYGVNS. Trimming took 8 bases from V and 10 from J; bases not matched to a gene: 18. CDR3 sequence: CASAGQGARRGEGKLFF. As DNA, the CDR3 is TGTGCCAGCGCCGGACAGGGGGCGAGGAGGGGCGAAGGAAAACTGTTTTTT.

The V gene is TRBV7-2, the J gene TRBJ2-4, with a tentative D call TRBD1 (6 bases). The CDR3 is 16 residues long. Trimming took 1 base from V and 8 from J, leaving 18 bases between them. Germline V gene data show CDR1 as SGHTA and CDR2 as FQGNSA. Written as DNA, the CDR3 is TGTGCCAGCAGCTTAGACCCCGCAGGGGTTCCAGACATTCAGTACTTC. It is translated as CASSLDPAGVPDIQYF.

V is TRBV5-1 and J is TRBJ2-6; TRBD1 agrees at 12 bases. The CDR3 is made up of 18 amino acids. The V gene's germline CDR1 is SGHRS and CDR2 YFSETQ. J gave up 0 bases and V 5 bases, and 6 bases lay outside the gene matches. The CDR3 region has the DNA TGCGCCAGCAGTACGGGACAGGGGGCTTCCTCTGGGGCCAACGTCCTGACTTTC. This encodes CASSTGQGASSGANVLTF.

The CDR3 is CASSQTSGISTDTQYF. Written as DNA, the CDR3 is TGTGCCAGCTCACAAACTAGCGGGATTAGCACAGATACGCAGTATTTT. This sequence joins TRBV18 and TRBJ2-3; 10 positions match TRBD2. Per germline, CDR1 KGHSH and CDR2 LQKENI. V lost 4 bases to trimming and J lost 0 bases; unmatched junction nucleotides: 4. The CDR3 runs to 16 residues.

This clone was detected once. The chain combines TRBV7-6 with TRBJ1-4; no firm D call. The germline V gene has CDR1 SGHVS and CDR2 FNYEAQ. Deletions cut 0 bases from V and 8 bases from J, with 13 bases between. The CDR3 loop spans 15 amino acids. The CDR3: CASSLAGTAGEKLFF. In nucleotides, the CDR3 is TGTGCCAGCAGCTTAGCGGGCACGGCGGGGGAAAAACTGTTTTTT.

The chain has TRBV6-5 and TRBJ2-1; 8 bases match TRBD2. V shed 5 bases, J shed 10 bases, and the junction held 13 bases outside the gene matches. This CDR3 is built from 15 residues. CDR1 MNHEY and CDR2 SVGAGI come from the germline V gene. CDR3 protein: CASSQQGSGGREQFF. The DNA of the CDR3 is TGTGCCAGCAGTCAACAGGGAAGCGGGGGAAGGGAGCAGTTCTTC.

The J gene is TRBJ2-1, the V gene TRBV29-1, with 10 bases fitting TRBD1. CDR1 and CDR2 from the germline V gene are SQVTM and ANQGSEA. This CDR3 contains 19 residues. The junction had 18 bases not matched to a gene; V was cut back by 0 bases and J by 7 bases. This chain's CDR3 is CSVEDLTVALDRGYNEQFF. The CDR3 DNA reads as TGCAGCGTTGAAGATCTTACCGTCGCACTGGACAGGGGGTATAATGAGCAGTTCTTC.

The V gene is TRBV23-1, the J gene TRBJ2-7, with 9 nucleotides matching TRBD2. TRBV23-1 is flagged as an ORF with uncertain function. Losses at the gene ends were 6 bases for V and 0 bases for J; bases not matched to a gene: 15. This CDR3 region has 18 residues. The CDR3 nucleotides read TGCGCCAGCAGAGGGTTGAGACTAGCGGTATCTAGCTCCTACGAGCAGTACTTC. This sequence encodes CASRGLRLAVSSSYEQYF.

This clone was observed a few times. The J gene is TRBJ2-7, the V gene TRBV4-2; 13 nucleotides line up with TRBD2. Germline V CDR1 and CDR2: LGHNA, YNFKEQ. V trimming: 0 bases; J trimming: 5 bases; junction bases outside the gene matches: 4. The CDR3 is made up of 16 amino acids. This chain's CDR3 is CASSQEWTSGRDEQYF. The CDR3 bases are TGTGCCAGCAGCCAAGAATGGACTAGCGGGAGAGACGAGCAGTACTTC.

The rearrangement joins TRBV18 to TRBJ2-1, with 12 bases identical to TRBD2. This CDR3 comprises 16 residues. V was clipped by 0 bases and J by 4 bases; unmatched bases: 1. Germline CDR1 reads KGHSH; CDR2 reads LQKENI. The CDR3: CASSPPTSGRYNEQFF. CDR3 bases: TGTGCCAGCTCACCACCGACTAGCGGGAGATACAATGAGCAGTTCTTC.

In DNA form, the CDR3 reads TGCGCCAGCAGCTTGGGGGACAATACGCAGTATTTT. It is translated as CASSLGDNTQYF. V usage is TRBV5-1 and J usage is TRBJ2-3, with D perhaps matching TRBD1 (6 bases). Trimming pared 0 bases from V and 7 bases from J, leaving 6 bases between. CDR1 SGHRS and CDR2 YFSETQ come from the germline V gene. The CDR3 has 12 amino acids.

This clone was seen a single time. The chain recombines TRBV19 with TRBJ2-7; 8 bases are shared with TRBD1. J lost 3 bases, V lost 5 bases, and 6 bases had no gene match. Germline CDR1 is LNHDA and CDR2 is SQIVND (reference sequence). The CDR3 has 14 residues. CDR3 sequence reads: CASSSGTGLYEQYF. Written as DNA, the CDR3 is TGTGCCAGTAGTTCCGGGACAGGCCTCTACGAGCAGTACTTC.

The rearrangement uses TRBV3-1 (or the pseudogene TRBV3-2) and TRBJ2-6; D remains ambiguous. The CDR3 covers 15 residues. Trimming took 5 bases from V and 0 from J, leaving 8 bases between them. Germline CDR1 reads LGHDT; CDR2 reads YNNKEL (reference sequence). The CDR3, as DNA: TGTGCCAGCAGCATATACAGCTCTGGGGCCAACGTCCTGACTTTC. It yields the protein CASSIYSSGANVLTF.

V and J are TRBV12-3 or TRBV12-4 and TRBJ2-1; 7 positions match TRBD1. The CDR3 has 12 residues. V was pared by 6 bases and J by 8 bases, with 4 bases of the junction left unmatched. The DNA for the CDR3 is TGTGCCAGCAGCTCTCAGGGGGATGAGCAGTTCTTC. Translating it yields CASSSQGDEQFF.

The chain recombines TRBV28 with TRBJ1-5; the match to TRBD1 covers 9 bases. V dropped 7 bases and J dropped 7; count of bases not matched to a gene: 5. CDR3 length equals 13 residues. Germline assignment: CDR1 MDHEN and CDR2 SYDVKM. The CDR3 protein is CASIGQGNQPQHF. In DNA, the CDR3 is TGTGCCAGCATCGGACAGGGGAACCAGCCCCAGCATTTT.

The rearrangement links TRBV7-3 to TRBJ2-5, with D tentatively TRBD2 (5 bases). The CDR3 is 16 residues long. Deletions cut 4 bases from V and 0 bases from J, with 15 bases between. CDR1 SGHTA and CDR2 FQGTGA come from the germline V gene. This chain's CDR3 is CASSSGLLPYQETQYF. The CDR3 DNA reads TGTGCCAGCAGCTCCGGACTCTTACCCTACCAAGAGACCCAGTACTTC.

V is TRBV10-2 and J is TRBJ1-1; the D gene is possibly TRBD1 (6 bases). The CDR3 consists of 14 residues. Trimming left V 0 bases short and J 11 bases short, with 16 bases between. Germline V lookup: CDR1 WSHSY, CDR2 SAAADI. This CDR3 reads CASSESRLEGGAFF. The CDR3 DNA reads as TGCGCCAGCAGTGAGTCTAGACTCGAGGGGGGGGCTTTCTTT.

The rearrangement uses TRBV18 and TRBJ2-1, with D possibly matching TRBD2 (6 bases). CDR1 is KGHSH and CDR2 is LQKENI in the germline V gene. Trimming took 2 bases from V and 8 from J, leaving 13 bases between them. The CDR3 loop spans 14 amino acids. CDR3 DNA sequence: TGTGCCAGCTCACCAGGCGGGACCACGGATGAGCAGTTCTTC. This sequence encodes CASSPGGTTDEQFF.

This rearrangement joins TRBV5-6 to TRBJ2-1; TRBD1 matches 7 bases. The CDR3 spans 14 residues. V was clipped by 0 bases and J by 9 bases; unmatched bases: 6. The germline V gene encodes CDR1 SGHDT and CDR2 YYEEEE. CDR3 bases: TGTGCCAGCAGCTTGGAGGGGGCGTTGCGTGAGCAGTTCTTC. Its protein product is CASSLEGALREQFF.

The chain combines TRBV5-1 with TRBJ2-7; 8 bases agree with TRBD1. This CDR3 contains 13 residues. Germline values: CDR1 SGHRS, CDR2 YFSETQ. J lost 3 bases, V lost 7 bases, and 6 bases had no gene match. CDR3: CASRRDRHYEQYF. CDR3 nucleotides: TGCGCCAGCCGCCGGGACAGGCACTACGAGCAGTACTTC.